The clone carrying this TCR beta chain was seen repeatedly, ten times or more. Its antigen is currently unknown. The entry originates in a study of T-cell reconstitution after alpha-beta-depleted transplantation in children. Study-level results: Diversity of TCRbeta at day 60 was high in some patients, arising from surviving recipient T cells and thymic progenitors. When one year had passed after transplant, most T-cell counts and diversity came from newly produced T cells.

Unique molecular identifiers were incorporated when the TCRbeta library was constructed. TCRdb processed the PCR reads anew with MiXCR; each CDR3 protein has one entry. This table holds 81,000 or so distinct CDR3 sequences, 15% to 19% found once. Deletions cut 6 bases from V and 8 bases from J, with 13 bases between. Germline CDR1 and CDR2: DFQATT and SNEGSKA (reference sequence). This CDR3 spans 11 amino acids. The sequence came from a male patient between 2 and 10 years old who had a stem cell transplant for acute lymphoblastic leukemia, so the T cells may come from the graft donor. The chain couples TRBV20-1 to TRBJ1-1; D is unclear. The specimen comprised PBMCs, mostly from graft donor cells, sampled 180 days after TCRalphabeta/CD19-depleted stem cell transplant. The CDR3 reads CSAGESWEAFF. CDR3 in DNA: TGCAGTGCCGGTGAAAGTTGGGAAGCTTTCTTT.